A single sample gave rise to the 25 T cell receptor beta chains below, sequenced in a study of T-cell memory formation after mild COVID-19. TCRdb re-derived calls from the 5' RACE reads in MiXCR, one entry per CDR3 protein. The data contain some 280,000 distinct CDR3 sequences, 15% to 20% of them seen just once; the ten biggest clones take up approximately 25%. Material: PBMCs or a T cell subset sorted from them (not recorded which). The receptors shown here come from a man between 18 and 35 years old who had mild COVID-19 (a few samples of this study predate the infection). Cell type and time point are not known.

The chain recombines TRBV7-3 with TRBJ2-1; 8 nucleotides line up with TRBD2. The CDR3 is 13 amino acids. The germline gives CDR1 SGHTA, CDR2 FQGTGA. V lost 5 bases to trimming and J lost 15 bases; unmatched junction nucleotides: 12. This chain's CDR3 is CASSQTRRGGWFF. The CDR3 nucleotides read TGTGCCAGCAGCCAAACCCGCCGGGGGGGGTGGTTCTTC.

The gene calls are TRBV20-1 and TRBJ2-7; the match to TRBD1 covers 11 bases. Germline trimming cut 6 bases from V and 4 bases from J; bases unmatched to any gene: 5. Per the germline V gene, CDR1 is DFQATT and CDR2 is SNEGSKA (reference sequence). This CDR3 is 13 amino acids long. CDR3 coding DNA: TGCAGTGCCACCGGGACAGGGGGATACGAGCAGTACGTC. Amino acids: CSATGTGGYEQYV.

The sample holds one count of this clonotype. V gene TRBV7-2 combines with J gene TRBJ1-1; D is unresolved. From germline, CDR1 is SGHTA and CDR2 FQGNSA. Trimming removed 0 bases at V and 8 bases at J, with 10 bases between. The CDR3 has 13 residues. CDR3 loop: CASSLAGYGEAFF. CDR3 nucleotides: TGTGCCAGCAGCTTAGCTGGGTACGGCGAAGCTTTCTTT.

This clonotype was detected many times. The chain combines TRBV4-3 with TRBJ2-1; tentative D call: TRBD1 (5 bases). Germline V gives CDR1 LGHNA, CDR2 YSLEER. CDR3 length: 15 amino acids. Trimming pared 0 bases from V and 7 bases from J, leaving 13 bases between. CDR3 amino acids: CASSQDRAGYNEQFF. In nucleotides, the CDR3 is TGCGCCAGCAGCCAAGATCGGGCAGGGTATAATGAGCAGTTCTTC.

The table lists this clonotype with a few counts. The chain employs TRBV5-1 and TRBJ2-3, with D possibly being TRBD1 (6 bases). Germline V gene lookup returns CDR1 SGHRS and CDR2 YFSETQ. The V gene lost 5 bases and the J gene lost 2 bases, with 15 bases spanning the gap. The CDR3 consists of 15 residues. The CDR3 here is CASSWLGADTDTQYF. The DNA for the CDR3 is TGCGCCAGCAGTTGGTTGGGGGCTGACACAGATACGCAGTATTTT.

This clonotype was counted between two and nine times. The rearrangement joins TRBV2 to TRBJ1-1, with D perhaps TRBD1 (5 bases). This CDR3 is built from 15 residues. Trimming cost V 3 bases and J 1 base, with 12 bases left between them. Looked up from germline, CDR1 is SNHLY and CDR2 is FYNNEI. The CDR3 sequence is CASSEGGNGNTEAFF. In nucleotides, the CDR3 is TGTGCCAGCAGTGAGGGGGGAAATGGGAACACTGAAGCTTTCTTT.

This clonotype occurred a few times. The chain has TRBV5-1 and TRBJ2-3, with D unresolved. Germline lookup yields CDR1 SGHRS and CDR2 YFSETQ. The CDR3 loop spans 14 amino acids. Deletions cut 6 bases from V and 2 bases from J, with 13 bases between. CDR3: CASNFQETTDTQYF. The CDR3 DNA sequence: TGCGCCAGCAACTTTCAAGAAACCACAGATACGCAGTATTTT.

The V call is TRBV27, the J call TRBJ2-3; D remains unclear. The CDR3 has 15 residues. CDR1 and CDR2 (germline): MNHEY, SMNVEV (reference sequence). Trimming removed 3 bases at V and 5 bases at J, with 15 bases between. The CDR3 loop is CASSFRQIAGDTQYF. For the CDR3, the DNA is TGTGCCAGCAGTTTCCGCCAGATAGCCGGAGATACGCAGTATTTT.

This clonotype was seen only once. The gene calls are TRBV6-2 or TRBV6-3 and TRBJ1-1; a possible D gene is TRBD1 (5 bases). Germline CDR1 is MNHEY and CDR2 is SVGEGT. V was shortened by 2 bases and J by 0 bases, with 10 bases between the two germline ends. This CDR3 has 15 residues. The CDR3 spells CASSYQGSLNTEAFF. CDR3 sequence (DNA): TGTGCCAGCAGTTACCAGGGCAGCTTGAACACTGAAGCTTTCTTT.

This clonotype was seen only a few times. V is TRBV29-1 and J is TRBJ1-6; D not resolved. Trimming left V 6 bases short and J 7 bases short, with 10 bases between. CDR3 size: 12 residues. Per the germline V gene, CDR1 is SQVTM and CDR2 is ANQGSEA. The CDR3 DNA follows: TGCAGCGTGATGACGGGAAATTCACCCCTCCACTTT. This codes for CSVMTGNSPLHF.

The rearrangement uses TRBV4-2 and TRBJ2-5; 14 bases agree with TRBD2. CDR3 length: 15 amino acids. The trim removed 3 bases at V and 4 bases at J, leaving 1 base unmatched. CDR1 and CDR2 (germline): LGHNA, YNFKEQ. This CDR3 is CASSQTSGGAETQYF. The CDR3, as DNA: TGTGCCAGCAGCCAGACTAGCGGGGGGGCAGAGACCCAGTACTTC.

This clonotype occurred a few times. The J gene is TRBJ2-5, the V gene TRBV18; tentatively, D is TRBD1 or TRBD2 (5 bases each). CDR3 length equals 12 residues. CDR1 and CDR2 from the germline V gene are KGHSH and LQKENI. The V end was cut by 10 bases, the J end by 3 bases, with 12 bases between. The CDR3 loop reads CATTREKETQYF. The CDR3 nucleotides are TGTGCCACCACCAGGGAGAAAGAGACCCAGTACTTC. Drawing the rest from reference TRBV18 and TRBJ2-5, the complete variable domain is NAGVMQNPRHLVRRRGQEARLRCSPMKGHSHVYWYRQLPEEGLKFMVYLQKENIIDESGMPKERFSAEFPKEGPSILRIQQVVRGDSAAYFCATTREKETQYFGPGTRLLVL.

Written as DNA, the CDR3 is TGTGCCACCAGTGATGGGGGCGGCGATGAGGATGTGGAGACCCAGTACTTC. Translating it yields CATSDGGGDEDVETQYF. The chain has TRBV24-1 and TRBJ2-5; TRBD1 might be the D (6 bases). Trimming shortened V by 3 bases and J by 5 bases, and 21 bases separated the two germline ends. CDR1 is KGHDR, CDR2 SFDVKD, per germline. The CDR3 covers 17 residues.

The chain carries TRBV7-2 and TRBJ1-3; D not certain. This CDR3 is 14 amino acids long. V lost 6 bases and J 2 bases, leaving 11 bases between the germline ends. Germline V gene lookup returns CDR1 SGHTA and CDR2 FQGNSA. CDR3 sequence (DNA): TGTGCCAGCAGTAACCGCCAGGCTGGAAACACCATATATTTT. This gives the protein CASSNRQAGNTIYF.

The chain combines TRBV10-3 with TRBJ1-3, with D possibly matching TRBD1 (5 bases). Trimming cost V 3 bases and J 2 bases, with 11 bases left between them. Germline V CDR1 and CDR2: ENHRY, SYGVKD. This CDR3 is built from 15 residues. In DNA form, the CDR3 reads TGTGCCATCAGTGACCCGACAGTCCCTGGAAACACCATATATTTT. Translation: CAISDPTVPGNTIYF.

This chain connects TRBV5-5 to TRBJ2-7; D tentatively fits TRBD1 or TRBD2 (5 bases each). The CDR3 contains 15 residues. Germline V gene data show CDR1 as SGHKS and CDR2 as YYEKEE (reference sequence). Deletions cut 4 bases from V and 0 bases from J, with 14 bases between. For the CDR3, the DNA is TGTGCCAGCAGCCCGGACGGGACGAGCTCCTACGAGCAGTACTTC. Its protein product is CASSPDGTSSYEQYF.

The gene calls are TRBV4-3 and TRBJ2-2; unclear D gene. The CDR3 covers 15 residues. V shed 0 bases and J shed 6 bases, with 11 bases lying between them. Looked up from germline, CDR1 is LGHNA and CDR2 is YSLEER. Written as DNA, the CDR3 is TGCGCCAGCAGCCAAGAACCGGTCAGCGCCGGGGAGCTGTTTTTT. Translated, it gives CASSQEPVSAGELFF.

About this clonotype itself: A read error is possible here, since a much larger clone lies one base away. The chain has TRBV20-1 and TRBJ2-1; 10 bases line up with TRBD2. The V gene's germline CDR1 is DFQATT and CDR2 SNEGSKA (reference sequence). The CDR3 is 15 residues long. The CDR3: CSADPTSGVYNEQLF. The CDR3 DNA follows: TGCAGTGCTGACCCAACTAGCGGGGTGTACAATGAGCAGTTATTC.

This clonotype was counted between two and nine times. The chain links TRBV6-2 or TRBV6-3 to TRBJ2-5, with D uncertain. CDR3 size: 12 residues. V lost 5 bases to trimming and J lost 3 bases, with 7 bases between them. Germline CDR1 MNHEY, CDR2 SVGEGT. Here the CDR3 DNA reads TGTGCCAGCAGTGGCTTAAAAGAGACCCAGTACTTC. Protein: CASSGLKETQYF.

J is TRBJ2-3 and V is TRBV7-6, with D perhaps TRBD2 (7 bases). This CDR3 spans 15 amino acids. Looked up from germline, CDR1 is SGHVS and CDR2 is FNYEAQ. V dropped 4 bases and J dropped 5 bases, with 16 bases sitting between them. The CDR3 sequence: CASSSRGGAVDTQYF. The DNA of the CDR3 is TGTGCCAGCAGCTCGAGGGGGGGGGCAGTAGATACGCAGTATTTT.

V and J are TRBV12-3 or TRBV12-4 and TRBJ2-1; D is undetermined. Deletions cut 3 bases from V and 6 bases from J, with 9 bases between. The CDR3 totals 13 residues. CDR3 protein: CASSFGRLNEQFF. The CDR3 nucleotides are TGTGCCAGCAGTTTTGGACGGCTCAATGAGCAGTTCTTC.

The chain employs TRBV12-3 or TRBV12-4 and TRBJ2-1; D unclear. Trimming took off 1 base at V and 7 bases at J, with 8 bases between the two ends. The CDR3 extends over 13 amino acids. The CDR3 reads CASSLVAINEQFF. The CDR3, as DNA: TGTGCCAGCAGTTTAGTGGCAATAAATGAGCAGTTCTTC.

The rearrangement joins TRBV9 to TRBJ2-1; the D gene is possibly TRBD2 (6 bases). This CDR3 is 15 amino acids long. With 4 bases removed from V and 4 bases from J, the gap between germline ends came to 15 bases. Germline V gives CDR1 SGDLS, CDR2 YYNGEE. CDR3 nucleotides: TGTGCCAGCAGCAGCCTGGAACGGGGGTACAATGAGCAGTTCTTC. Translated: CASSSLERGYNEQFF.

This clonotype came up a few times. The chain recombines TRBV20-1 with TRBJ2-2; 8 bases line up with TRBD1. V lost 2 bases to trimming and J lost 4 bases; unmatched junction nucleotides: 9. This CDR3 is built from 16 residues. Germline loops: CDR1 DFQATT, CDR2 SNEGSKA (reference sequence). For the CDR3, the DNA is TGCAGTGCTAGACCGGGACAGGCAGCCGTCACCGGGGAGCTGTTTTTT. Amino acids: CSARPGQAAVTGELFF.

This clonotype was recorded only once. The chain uses TRBV28 and TRBJ2-7, with D perhaps matching TRBD1 (6 bases). Germline loops: CDR1 MDHEN, CDR2 SYDVKM. Deletions cut 2 bases from V and 3 bases from J, with 11 bases between. The CDR3 is made up of 14 amino acids. The CDR3 DNA sequence: TGTGCCAGCAGTTTAGCAGGGGTCGTCTACGAGCAGTACGTC. The encoded protein is CASSLAGVVYEQYV.